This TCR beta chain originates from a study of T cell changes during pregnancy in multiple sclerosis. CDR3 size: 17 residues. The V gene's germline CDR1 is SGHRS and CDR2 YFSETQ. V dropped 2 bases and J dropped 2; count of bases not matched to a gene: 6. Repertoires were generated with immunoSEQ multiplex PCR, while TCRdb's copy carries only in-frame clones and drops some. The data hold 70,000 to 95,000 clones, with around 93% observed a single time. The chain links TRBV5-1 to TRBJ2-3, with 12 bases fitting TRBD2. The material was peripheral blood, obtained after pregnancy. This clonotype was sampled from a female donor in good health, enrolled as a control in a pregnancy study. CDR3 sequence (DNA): TGCGCCAGCAGCTTCTACCCTAGCGGGGGGGCCACAGATACGCAGTATTTT. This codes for CASSFYPSGGATDTQYF.